This T cell receptor beta chain originates from a study of Ad26.COV2.S vaccination and SARS-CoV-2 variants. Treatment described: over 15 received Ad26.COV2.S at low or high dose, single or two shots; 5 received placebo; per-sample allocation not given. It was on day 63 after the first vaccine or placebo injection that samples were taken. CDR1 and CDR2 (germline): MNHEY, SMNVEV (reference sequence). The CDR3 has 11 residues. V lost 4 bases and J 3 bases, leaving 4 bases between the germline ends. Using immunoSEQ multiplex PCR, the repertoire was profiled, and TCRdb retains in-frame clones only, with some absent. The table has roughly 500,000 clones, around 90% seen once.

This clonotype originated in a person between 18 and 65 years old who received the Ad26.COV2.S COVID-19 vaccine or a placebo. The sample here was peripheral blood, taken in a trial of Ad26.COV2.S vaccine versus placebo. The chain couples TRBV27 to TRBJ2-7; D not certain. CDR3 sequence: CASSSNYEQYF. The CDR3 DNA sequence: TGTGCCAGCAGTTCAAACTACGAGCAGTACTTC.